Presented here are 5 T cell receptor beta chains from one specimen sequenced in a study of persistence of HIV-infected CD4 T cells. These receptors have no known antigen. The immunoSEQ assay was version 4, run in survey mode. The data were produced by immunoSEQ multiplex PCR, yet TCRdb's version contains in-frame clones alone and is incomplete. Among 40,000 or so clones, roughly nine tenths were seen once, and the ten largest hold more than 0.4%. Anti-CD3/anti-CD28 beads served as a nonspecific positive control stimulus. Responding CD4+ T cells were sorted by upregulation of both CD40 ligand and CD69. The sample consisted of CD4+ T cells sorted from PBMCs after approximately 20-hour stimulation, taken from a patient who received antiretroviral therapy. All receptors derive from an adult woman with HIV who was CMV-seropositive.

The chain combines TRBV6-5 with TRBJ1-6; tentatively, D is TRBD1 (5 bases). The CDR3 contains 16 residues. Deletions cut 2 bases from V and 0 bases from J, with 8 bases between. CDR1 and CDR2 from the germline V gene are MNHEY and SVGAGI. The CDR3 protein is CASSYGASSYNSPLHF. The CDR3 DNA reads TGTGCCAGCAGTTACGGGGCTAGCTCCTATAATTCACCCCTCCACTTT.

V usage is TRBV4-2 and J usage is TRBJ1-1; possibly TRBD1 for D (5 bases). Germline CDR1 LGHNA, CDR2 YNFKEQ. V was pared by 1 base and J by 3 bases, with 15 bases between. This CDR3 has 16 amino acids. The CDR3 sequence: CASSQGVRDGYTEAFF. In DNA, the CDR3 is TGTGCCAGCAGCCAAGGTGTGAGGGACGGGTACACTGAAGCTTTCTTT.

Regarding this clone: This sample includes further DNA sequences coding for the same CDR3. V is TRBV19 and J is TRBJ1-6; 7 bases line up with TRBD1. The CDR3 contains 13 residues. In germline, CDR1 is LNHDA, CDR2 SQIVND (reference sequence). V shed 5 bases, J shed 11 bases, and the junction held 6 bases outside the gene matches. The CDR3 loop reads CASSERQGTPLHF. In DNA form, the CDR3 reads TGTGCCAGTAGTGAGAGACAGGGAACACCCCTCCACTTT.

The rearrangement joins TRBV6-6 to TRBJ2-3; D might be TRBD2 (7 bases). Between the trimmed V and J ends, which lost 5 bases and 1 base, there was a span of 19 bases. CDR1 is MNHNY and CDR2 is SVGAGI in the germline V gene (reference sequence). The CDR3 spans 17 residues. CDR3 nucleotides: TGTGCCAGCAGTCCCCGGGGGGCCTCACTGGGCACAGATACGCAGTATTTT. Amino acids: CASSPRGASLGTDTQYF.

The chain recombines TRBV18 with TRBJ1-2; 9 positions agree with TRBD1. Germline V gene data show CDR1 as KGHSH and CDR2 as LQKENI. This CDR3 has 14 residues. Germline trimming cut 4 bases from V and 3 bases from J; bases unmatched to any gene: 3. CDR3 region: CASSQDRGDYGYTF. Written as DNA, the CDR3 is TGTGCCAGCTCACAGGACAGGGGCGACTATGGCTACACCTTC.